This TCR beta chain was documented in a study of blood T cell repertoires in COVID-19. Looking at the study overall: Sites across the United States, Italy and Spain contributed samples from acute and convalescent COVID-19. Sources were T cells, B-cell-depleted T cells, or PBMCs; the material itself was cDNA or gDNA.

Trimming left V 5 bases short and J 8 bases short, with 18 bases between. Germline loops: CDR1 MDHEN, CDR2 SYDVKM. The CDR3 covers 14 residues. In the study's own analysis: Amplification with reference gene primers provided the estimates of nucleated cell counts. The table came from immunoSEQ multiplex PCR; TCRdb's copy has only in-frame clones and leaves some out. Clone size and V and J calls were adopted from that table, with D and trimming inferred from the DNA. This table holds around 350,000 clones, more than 75% found once. The sample was peripheral blood. This sequence joins TRBV28 and TRBJ1-2; D is ambiguous. This TCR was recovered from a human donor in a cohort sampled during active COVID-19. CDR3 bases: TGTGCCAGCAGTACGCAGTGGTCGAGAGGAGGCTACACCTTC. Encoded protein: CASSTQWSRGGYTF.